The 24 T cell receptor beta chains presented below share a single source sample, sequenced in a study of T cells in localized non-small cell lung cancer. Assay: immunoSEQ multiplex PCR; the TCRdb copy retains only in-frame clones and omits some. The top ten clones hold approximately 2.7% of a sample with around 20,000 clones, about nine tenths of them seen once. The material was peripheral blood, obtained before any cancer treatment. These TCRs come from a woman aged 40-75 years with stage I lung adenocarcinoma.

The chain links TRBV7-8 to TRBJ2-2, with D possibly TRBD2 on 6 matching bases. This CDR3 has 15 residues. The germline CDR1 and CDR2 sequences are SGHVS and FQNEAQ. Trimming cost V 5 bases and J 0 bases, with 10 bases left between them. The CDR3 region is CASSEWGANTGELFF. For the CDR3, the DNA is TGTGCCAGCAGCGAGTGGGGGGCGAACACCGGGGAGCTGTTTTTT.

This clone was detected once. DNA for the CDR3: TGTGCCAGCAGCTGGGATATGAACACTGAAGCTTTCTTT. Protein sequence: CASSWDMNTEAFF. The chain combines TRBV5-4 with TRBJ1-1; no firm D call. The V and J ends lost 3 bases and 0 bases respectively, with 6 bases between them. Germline V gene sequence: CDR1 SGHNT, CDR2 YYREEE (reference sequence). The CDR3 sequence is 13 residues long.

This CDR3 is CASSEAGRYGYTF. As DNA, the CDR3 is TGTGCCAGCAGTGAAGCGGGCAGGTATGGCTACACCTTC. The chain uses TRBV2 and TRBJ1-2; D is unresolved. Germline values: CDR1 SNHLY, CDR2 FYNNEI. CDR3 length: 13 amino acids. V was clipped by 0 bases and J by 5 bases, with 7 bases between them.

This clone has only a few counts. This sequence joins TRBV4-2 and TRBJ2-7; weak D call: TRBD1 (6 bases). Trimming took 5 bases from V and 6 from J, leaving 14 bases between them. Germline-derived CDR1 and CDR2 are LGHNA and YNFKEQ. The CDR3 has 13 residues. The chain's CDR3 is CASSFRTDGEQYF. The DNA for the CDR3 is TGTGCCAGCAGCTTCCGGACAGATGGCGAGCAGTACTTC.

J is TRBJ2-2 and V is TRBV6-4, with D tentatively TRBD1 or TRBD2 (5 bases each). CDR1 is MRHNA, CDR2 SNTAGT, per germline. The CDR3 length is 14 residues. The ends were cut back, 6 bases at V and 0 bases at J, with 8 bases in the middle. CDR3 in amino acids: CASRGDANTGELFF. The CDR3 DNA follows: TGTGCCAGCAGGGGGGACGCGAACACCGGGGAGCTGTTTTTT.

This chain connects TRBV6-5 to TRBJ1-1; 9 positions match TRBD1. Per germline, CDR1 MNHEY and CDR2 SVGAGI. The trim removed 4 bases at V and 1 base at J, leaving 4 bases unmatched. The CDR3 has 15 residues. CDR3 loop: CASSFDRGGNTEAFF. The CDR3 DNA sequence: TGTGCCAGCAGTTTCGACAGGGGGGGGAACACTGAAGCTTTCTTT.

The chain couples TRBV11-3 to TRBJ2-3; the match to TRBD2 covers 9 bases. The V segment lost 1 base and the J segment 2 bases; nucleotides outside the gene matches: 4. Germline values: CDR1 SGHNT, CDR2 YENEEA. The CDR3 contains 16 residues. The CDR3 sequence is CASSLGTSEDTDTQYF. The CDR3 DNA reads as TGTGCCAGCAGCTTAGGGACTAGCGAAGACACAGATACGCAGTATTTT. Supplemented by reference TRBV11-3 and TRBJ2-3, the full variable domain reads EAGVVQSPRYKIIEKKQPVAFWCNPISGHNTLYWYLQNLGQGPELLIRYENEEAVDDSQLPKDRFSAERLKGVDSTLKIQPAELGDSAVYLCASSLGTSEDTDTQYFGPGTRLTVL.

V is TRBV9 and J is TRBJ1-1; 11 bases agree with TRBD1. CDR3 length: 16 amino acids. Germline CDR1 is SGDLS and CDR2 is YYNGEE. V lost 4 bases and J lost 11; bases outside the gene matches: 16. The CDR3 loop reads CASSNSRTGGESRAFF. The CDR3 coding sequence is TGTGCCAGCAGCAACTCGAGGACAGGGGGCGAATCCCGGGCTTTCTTT.

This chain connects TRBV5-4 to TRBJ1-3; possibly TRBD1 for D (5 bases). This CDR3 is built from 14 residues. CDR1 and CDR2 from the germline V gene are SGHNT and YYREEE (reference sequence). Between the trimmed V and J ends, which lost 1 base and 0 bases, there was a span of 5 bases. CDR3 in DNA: TGTGCCAGCAGCTTGAGGGGCTCTGGAAACACCATATATTTT. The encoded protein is CASSLRGSGNTIYF.

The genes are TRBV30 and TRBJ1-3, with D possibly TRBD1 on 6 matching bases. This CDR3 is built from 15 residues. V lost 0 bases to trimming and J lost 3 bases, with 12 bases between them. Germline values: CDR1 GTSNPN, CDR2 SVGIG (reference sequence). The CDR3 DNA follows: TGTGCCTGGAGTGTCAGGGGAGTCGGTGGAAACACCATATATTTT. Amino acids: CAWSVRGVGGNTIYF.

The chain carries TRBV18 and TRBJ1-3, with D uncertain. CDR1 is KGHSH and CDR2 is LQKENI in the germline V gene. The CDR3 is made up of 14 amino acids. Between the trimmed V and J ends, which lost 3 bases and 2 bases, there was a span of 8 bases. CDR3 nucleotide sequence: TGTGCCAGCTCACCCGAGTCGACTGGAAACACCATATATTTT. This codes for CASSPESTGNTIYF.

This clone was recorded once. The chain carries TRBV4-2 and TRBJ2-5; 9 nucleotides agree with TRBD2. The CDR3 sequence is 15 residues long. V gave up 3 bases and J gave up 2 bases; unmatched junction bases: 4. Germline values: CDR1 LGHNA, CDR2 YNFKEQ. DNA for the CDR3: TGTGCCAGCAGCCAGAGCGGGGGGAGGCAAGAGACCCAGTACTTC. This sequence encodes CASSQSGGRQETQYF.

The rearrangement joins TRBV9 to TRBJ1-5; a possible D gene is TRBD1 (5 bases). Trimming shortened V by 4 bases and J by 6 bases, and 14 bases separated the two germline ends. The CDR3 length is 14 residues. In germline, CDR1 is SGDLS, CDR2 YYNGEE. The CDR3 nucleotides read TGTGCCAGCAGCCCCTCGGGGGTGGTTCAGCCCCAGCATTTT. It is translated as CASSPSGVVQPQHF. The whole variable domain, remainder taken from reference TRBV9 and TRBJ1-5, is DSGVTQTPKHLITATGQRVTLRCSPRSGDLSVYWYQQSLDQGLQFLIQYYNGEERAKGNILERFSAQQFPDLHSELNLSSLELGDSALYFCASSPSGVVQPQHFGDGTRLSIL.

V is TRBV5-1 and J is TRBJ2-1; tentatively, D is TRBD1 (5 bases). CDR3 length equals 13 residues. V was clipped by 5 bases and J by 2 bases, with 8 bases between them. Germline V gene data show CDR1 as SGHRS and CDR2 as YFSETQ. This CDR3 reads CASRGQAYNEQFF. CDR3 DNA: TGCGCCAGCAGAGGACAAGCCTACAATGAGCAGTTCTTC.

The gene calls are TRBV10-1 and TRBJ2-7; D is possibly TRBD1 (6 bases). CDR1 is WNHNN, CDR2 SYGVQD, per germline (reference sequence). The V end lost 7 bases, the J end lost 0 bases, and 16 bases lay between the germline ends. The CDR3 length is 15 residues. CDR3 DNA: TGCGCCAGCACCCTTCCCCCGGGACACTCCTACGAGCAGTACTTC. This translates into CASTLPPGHSYEQYF.

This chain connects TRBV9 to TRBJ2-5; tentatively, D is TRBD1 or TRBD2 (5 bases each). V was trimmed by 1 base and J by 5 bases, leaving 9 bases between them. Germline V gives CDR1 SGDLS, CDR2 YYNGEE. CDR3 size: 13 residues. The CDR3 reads CASSVSGTETQYF. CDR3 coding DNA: TGTGCCAGCAGCGTATCGGGGACGGAGACCCAGTACTTC.

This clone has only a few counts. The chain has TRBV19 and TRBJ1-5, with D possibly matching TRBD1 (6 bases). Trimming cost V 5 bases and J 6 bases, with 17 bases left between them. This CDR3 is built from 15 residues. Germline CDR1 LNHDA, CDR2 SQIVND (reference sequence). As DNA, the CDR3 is TGTGCCAGTAGTGCGTCGTTGGGGGCTGGTCAGCCCCAGCATTTT. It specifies CASSASLGAGQPQHF.

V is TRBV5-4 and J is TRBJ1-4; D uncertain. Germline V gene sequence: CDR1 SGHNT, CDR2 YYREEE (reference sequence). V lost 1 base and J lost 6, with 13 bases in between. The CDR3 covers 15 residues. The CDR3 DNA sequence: TGTGCCAGCAGCTTGAATCGGGGAATTGATGAAAAACTGTTTTTT. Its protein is CASSLNRGIDEKLFF.

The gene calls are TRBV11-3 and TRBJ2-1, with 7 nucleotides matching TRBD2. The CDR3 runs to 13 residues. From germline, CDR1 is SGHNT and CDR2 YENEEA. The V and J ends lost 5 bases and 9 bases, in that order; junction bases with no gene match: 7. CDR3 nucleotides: TGTGCCAGCAGCCTTTCTTTAGCGGGTGAGCAGTTCTTC. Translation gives CASSLSLAGEQFF.

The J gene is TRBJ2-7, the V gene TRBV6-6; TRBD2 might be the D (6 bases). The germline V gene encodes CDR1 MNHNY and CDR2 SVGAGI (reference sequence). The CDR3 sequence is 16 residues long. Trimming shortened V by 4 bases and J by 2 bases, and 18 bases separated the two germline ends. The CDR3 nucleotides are TGTGCCAGCAGTTCGGCGGGCGGGGATCGGACCTACGAGCAGTACTTC. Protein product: CASSSAGGDRTYEQYF.

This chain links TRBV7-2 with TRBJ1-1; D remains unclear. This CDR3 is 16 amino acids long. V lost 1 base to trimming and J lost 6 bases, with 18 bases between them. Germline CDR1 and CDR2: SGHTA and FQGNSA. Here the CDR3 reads CASSLDLSVVSPEAFF. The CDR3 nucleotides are TGTGCCAGCAGCTTAGATCTATCGGTTGTGAGCCCTGAAGCTTTCTTT.

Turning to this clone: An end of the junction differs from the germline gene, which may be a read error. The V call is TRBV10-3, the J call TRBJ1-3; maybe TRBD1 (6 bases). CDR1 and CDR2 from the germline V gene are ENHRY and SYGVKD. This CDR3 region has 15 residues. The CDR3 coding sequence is TGTGCCATCAGCGAGTTACAGGGATCTGGAAACACCATATATTTT. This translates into CAISELQGSGNTIYF.

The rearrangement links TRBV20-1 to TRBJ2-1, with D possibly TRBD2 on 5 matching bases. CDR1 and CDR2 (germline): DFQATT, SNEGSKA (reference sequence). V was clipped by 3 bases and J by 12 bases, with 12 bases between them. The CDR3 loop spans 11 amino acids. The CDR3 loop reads CSARDGMGQFF. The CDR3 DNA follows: TGCAGTGCTAGGGACGGGATGGGGCAGTTCTTC.

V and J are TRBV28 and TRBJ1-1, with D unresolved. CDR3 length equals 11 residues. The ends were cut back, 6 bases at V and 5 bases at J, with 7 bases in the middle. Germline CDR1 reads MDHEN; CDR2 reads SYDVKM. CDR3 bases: TGTGCCAGCAGCCTGCGGACTGAAGCTTTCTTT. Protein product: CASSLRTEAFF.